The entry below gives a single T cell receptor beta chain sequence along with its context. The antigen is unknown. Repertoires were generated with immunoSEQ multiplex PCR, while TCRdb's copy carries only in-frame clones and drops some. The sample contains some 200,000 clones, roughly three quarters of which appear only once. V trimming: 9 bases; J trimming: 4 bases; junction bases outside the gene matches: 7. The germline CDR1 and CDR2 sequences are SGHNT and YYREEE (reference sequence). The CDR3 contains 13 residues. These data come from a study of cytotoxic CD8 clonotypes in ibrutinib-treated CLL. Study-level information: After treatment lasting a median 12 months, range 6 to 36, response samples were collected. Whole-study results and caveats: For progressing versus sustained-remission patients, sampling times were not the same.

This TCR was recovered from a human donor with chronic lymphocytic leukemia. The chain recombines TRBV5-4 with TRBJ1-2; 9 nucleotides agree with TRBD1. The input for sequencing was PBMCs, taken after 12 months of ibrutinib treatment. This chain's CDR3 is CATRDRETYGYTF. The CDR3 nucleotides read TGTGCCACCCGGGACAGGGAGACCTATGGCTACACCTTC.